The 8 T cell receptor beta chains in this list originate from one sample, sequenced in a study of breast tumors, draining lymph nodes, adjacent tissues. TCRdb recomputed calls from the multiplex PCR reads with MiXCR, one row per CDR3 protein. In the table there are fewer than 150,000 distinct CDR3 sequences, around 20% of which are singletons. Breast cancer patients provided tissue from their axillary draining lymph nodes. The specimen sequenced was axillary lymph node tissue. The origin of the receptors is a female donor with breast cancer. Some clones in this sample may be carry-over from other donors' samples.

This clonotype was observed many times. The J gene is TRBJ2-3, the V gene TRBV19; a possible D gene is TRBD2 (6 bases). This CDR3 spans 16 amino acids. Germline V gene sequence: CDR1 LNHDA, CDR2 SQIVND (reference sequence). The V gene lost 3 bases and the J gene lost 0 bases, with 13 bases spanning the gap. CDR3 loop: CASSMWEASSTDTQYF. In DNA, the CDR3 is TGTGCCAGTAGTATGTGGGAGGCCTCTAGCACAGATACGCAGTATTTT.

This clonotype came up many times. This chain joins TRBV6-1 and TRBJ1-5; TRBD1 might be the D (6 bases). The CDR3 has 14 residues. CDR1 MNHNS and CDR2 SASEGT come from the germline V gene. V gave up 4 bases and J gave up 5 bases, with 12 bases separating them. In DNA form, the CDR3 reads TGTGCCAGCAGTGGCGGGACATACTATCAGCCCCAGCATTTT. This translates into CASSGGTYYQPQHF.

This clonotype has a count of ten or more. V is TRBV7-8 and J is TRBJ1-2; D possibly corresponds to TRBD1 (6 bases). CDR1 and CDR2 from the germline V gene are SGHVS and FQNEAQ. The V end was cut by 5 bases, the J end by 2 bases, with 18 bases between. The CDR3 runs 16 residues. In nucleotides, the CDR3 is TGTGCCAGCAGCGACAACAGGGAGAGGGCCAACTATGGCTACACCTTC. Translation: CASSDNRERANYGYTF.

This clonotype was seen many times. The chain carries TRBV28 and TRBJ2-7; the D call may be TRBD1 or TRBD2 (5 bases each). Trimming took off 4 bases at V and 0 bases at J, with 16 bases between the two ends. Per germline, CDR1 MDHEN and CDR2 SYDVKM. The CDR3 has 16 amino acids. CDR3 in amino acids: CASSSDGTPASYEQYF. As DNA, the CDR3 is TGTGCCAGCAGTTCCGATGGGACCCCAGCCTCCTACGAGCAGTACTTC.

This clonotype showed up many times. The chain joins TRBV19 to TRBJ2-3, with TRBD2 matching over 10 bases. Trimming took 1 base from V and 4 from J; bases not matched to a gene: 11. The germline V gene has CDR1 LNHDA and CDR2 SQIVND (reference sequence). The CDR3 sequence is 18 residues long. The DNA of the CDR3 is TGTGCCAGTAGTATAGGGCTTCGAGCGGGAGGGCCATCAGATACGCAGTATTTT. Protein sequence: CASSIGLRAGGPSDTQYF. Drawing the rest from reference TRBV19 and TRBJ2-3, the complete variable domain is DGGITQSPKYLFRKEGQNVTLSCEQNLNHDAMYWYRQDPGQGLRLIYYSQIVNDFQKGDIAEGYSVSREKKESFPLTVTSAQKNPTAFYLCASSIGLRAGGPSDTQYFGPGTRLTVL.

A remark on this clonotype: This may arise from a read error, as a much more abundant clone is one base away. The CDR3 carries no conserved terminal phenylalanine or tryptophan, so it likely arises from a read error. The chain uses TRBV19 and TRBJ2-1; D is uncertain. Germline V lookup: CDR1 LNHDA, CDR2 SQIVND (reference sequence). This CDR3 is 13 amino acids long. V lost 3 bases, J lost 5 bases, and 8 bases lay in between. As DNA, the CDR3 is TGTGCCAGTAGTATTACAGCTAACAATGAGCAGTTCCTC. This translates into CASSITANNEQFL.

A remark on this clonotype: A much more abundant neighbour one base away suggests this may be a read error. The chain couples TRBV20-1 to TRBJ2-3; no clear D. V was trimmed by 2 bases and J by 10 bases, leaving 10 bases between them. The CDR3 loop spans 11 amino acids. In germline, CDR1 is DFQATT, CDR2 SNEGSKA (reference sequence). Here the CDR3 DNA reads TGCAGTGCTAGAACTTCCGGTGCGCAGTATTTT. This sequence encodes CSARTSGAQYF.

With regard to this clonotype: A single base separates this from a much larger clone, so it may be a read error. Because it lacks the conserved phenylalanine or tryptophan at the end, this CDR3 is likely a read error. In nucleotides, the CDR3 is TGTGCCAGCAGTTTACAGCAAGAGACCCAGTACCTC. Protein: CASSLQQETQYL. V and J are TRBV28 and TRBJ2-5; no clear D. CDR1 and CDR2 (germline): MDHEN, SYDVKM. This CDR3 spans 12 amino acids. Trimming took off 2 bases at V and 2 bases at J, with 3 bases between the two ends.